This T cell receptor (beta chain) derives from a study of shared clonotypes between healthy human individuals. Whole-study results and caveats: Generally, estimated richness proved larger in naive subsets than it did in memory subsets. Sequencing depth was expected to influence donor clonotype sharing.

CDR1 SGHRS and CDR2 YFSETQ come from the germline V gene. V was pared by 0 bases and J by 2 bases, with 11 bases between. This CDR3 has 16 residues. On this clone itself: No antigen is known for it.

Deep-level assay runs were performed. Clones were read by immunoSEQ multiplex PCR, and TCRdb kept only the in-frame ones, dropping some. The table lists roughly 1.4 million clones, approximately 98.5% of them singletons. Input material: naive CD4+ T cells sorted from blood. Specified subset: CD45RA+ positively selected. This clonotype was sampled from a man aged 25 to 40 in good health. The chain has TRBV5-1 and TRBJ2-2; D perhaps matches TRBD2 (6 bases). CDR3 sequence reads: CASSLVLGLNTGELFF. In DNA form, the CDR3 reads TGCGCCAGCAGCTTGGTTCTGGGACTTAACACCGGGGAGCTGTTTTTT.